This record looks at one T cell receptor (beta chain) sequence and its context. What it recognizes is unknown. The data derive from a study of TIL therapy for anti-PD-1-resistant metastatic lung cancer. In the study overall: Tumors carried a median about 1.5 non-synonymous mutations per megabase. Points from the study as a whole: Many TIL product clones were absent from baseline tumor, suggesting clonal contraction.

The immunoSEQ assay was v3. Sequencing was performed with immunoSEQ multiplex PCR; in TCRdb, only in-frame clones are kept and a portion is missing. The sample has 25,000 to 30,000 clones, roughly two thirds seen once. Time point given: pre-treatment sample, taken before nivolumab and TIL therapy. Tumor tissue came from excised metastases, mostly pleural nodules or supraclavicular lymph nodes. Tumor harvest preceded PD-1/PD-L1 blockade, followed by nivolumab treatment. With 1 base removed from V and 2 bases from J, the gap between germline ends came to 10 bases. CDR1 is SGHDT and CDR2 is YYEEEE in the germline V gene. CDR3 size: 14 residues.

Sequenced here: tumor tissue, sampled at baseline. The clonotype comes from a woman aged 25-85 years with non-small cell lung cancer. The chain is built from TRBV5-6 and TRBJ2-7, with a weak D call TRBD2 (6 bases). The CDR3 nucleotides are TGTGCCAGCAGCTTGTATCCGGGGGCCTACGAGCAGTACTTC. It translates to CASSLYPGAYEQYF.